This T cell receptor beta chain came from a study of control samples from healthy donors and cancer patients. J was trimmed by 1 base and V by 0 bases; bases with no gene match: 3. The CDR3 totals 15 residues. Germline-derived CDR1 and CDR2 are SGHKS and YYEKEE (reference sequence). Profiling relied on immunoSEQ multiplex PCR, and the TCRdb table lists in-frame clones only, not all of them. This sample has approximately 94,000 clones, with about 90% found just once. The chain couples TRBV5-5 to TRBJ1-1, with 7 bases identical to TRBD1. The sequencing sample was made of blood. The clonotype comes from a woman between 50 and 59 years old in good health. The CDR3 spells CASSLATGTNTEAFF. CDR3 nucleotides: TGTGCCAGCAGCTTGGCGACAGGGACGAACACTGAAGCTTTCTTT. The full variable domain, rest sourced from reference TRBV5-5 and TRBJ1-1, is DAGVTQSPTHLIKTRGQQVTLRCSPISGHKSVSWYQQVLGQGPQFIFQYYEKEERGRGNFPDRFSARQFPNYSSELNVNALLLGDSALYLCASSLATGTNTEAFFGQGTRLTVV.